Below are 11 T cell receptor beta chains sequenced from a single sample in a study of early T cells in non-severe SARS-CoV-2 infection. A single record per CDR3 protein comes from TCRdb applying MiXCR to the 5' RACE reads. This table holds over 50,000 distinct CDR3 sequences, 10% to 13% found once. Sequenced sample: whole blood. The receptors derive from an adult who was a healthcare worker with PCR-confirmed SARS-CoV-2 infection or an uninfected control (not recorded which).

This clonotype was recorded a few times. The chain combines TRBV7-9 with TRBJ2-1, with D uncertain. CDR1 SEHNR and CDR2 FQNEAQ come from the germline V gene (reference sequence). With 0 bases removed from V and 15 bases from J, the gap between germline ends came to 12 bases. CDR3 size: 12 residues. The CDR3 bases are TGTGCCAGCAGCTTAGCGCCCGGGCCCACGTTCTTC. Amino acid sequence: CASSLAPGPTFF.

This clonotype has at least ten counts. J is TRBJ2-1 and V is TRBV7-8; the D gene is possibly TRBD1 (5 bases). The V gene lost 5 bases and the J gene lost 4 bases, with 12 bases spanning the gap. The germline CDR1 and CDR2 sequences are SGHVS and FQNEAQ. CDR3 length: 14 amino acids. CDR3 loop: CASSLDSSYNEQFF. The CDR3 DNA reads as TGTGCCAGCAGCCTAGACAGTTCGTACAATGAGCAGTTCTTC.

This clonotype was seen more than once but under ten times. The chain links TRBV3-1 to TRBJ2-7; D not resolved. Trimming took 3 bases from V and 0 from J, leaving 6 bases between them. The CDR3 is 13 residues long. Germline V gives CDR1 LGHDT, CDR2 YNNKEL (reference sequence). The CDR3 loop reads CASSHLSSYEQYF. The CDR3 DNA reads TGTGCCAGCAGCCATTTAAGCTCCTACGAGCAGTACTTC.

There are a few counts of this clonotype. The chain employs TRBV27 and TRBJ2-3; the D gene is possibly TRBD2 (6 bases). The CDR3 contains 19 residues. V lost 7 bases, J lost 0 bases, and 26 bases lay in between. CDR1 MNHEY and CDR2 SMNVEV come from the germline V gene (reference sequence). The CDR3 DNA reads as TGTGCCAGCAATCAACCGGGACTCTCGATAGAATCTAGCACAGATACGCAGTATTTT. Residues: CASNQPGLSIESSTDTQYF.

The sample holds many counts of this clonotype. V gene TRBV30 combines with J gene TRBJ1-2, with a possible D match to TRBD1 (5 bases). Per the germline V gene, CDR1 is GTSNPN and CDR2 is SVGIG (reference sequence). The CDR3 covers 11 residues. The DNA of the CDR3 is TGTGCTCTACTCAGGGATTATGGCTACACCTTC. It encodes CALLRDYGYTF.

This chain joins TRBV20-1 and TRBJ2-5; tentative D call: TRBD2 (5 bases). Germline V lookup: CDR1 DFQATT, CDR2 SNEGSKA (reference sequence). This CDR3 region has 14 residues. V shed 5 bases and J shed 5 bases, with 18 bases lying between them. CDR3: CSASPGVGGETQYF. CDR3 DNA sequence: TGCAGTGCTTCCCCCGGGGTAGGCGGTGAGACCCAGTACTTC.

Ten or more counts support this clonotype. The rearrangement joins TRBV18 to TRBJ2-4; the D is unclear. Germline CDR1 is KGHSH and CDR2 is LQKENI. This CDR3 is built from 12 residues. Trimming took off 2 bases at V and 9 bases at J, with 8 bases between the two ends. CDR3 sequence reads: CASSPDLPIQYF. In nucleotides, the CDR3 is TGTGCCAGCTCACCAGACCTACCCATTCAGTACTTC.

This clonotype was detected many times. This chain connects TRBV7-9 to TRBJ1-3; D is ambiguous. Germline CDR1 SEHNR, CDR2 FQNEAQ (reference sequence). V lost 3 bases, J lost 3 bases, and 15 bases lay in between. This CDR3 has 16 amino acids. CDR3 DNA: TGTGCCAGCAGCTTGACCCTAAGGCAAGATGGAAACACCATATATTTT. This codes for CASSLTLRQDGNTIYF.

The V and J genes are TRBV9 and TRBJ2-3; 12 bases match TRBD2. The CDR3 has 16 residues. From germline, CDR1 is SGDLS and CDR2 YYNGEE. J was trimmed by 0 bases and V by 3 bases; bases with no gene match: 2. In DNA, the CDR3 is TGTGCCAGCAGCGCTGGACTAGCGGGGAGCACAGATACGCAGTATTTT. It encodes CASSAGLAGSTDTQYF.

This clonotype is termed medium-sized (0.01 to 0.1%). The chain links TRBV19 to TRBJ2-3; D could derive from TRBD1 or TRBD2 (5 bases each). The CDR3 covers 17 residues. The germline CDR1 and CDR2 sequences are LNHDA and SQIVND (reference sequence). V shed 4 bases and J shed 2 bases, with 19 bases lying between them. CDR3 in amino acids: CASSTSQRGTPTDTQYF. In nucleotides, the CDR3 is TGTGCCAGTAGTACTTCCCAGCGTGGGACGCCCACAGATACGCAGTATTTT.

This clonotype was found many times. The V gene is TRBV19, the J gene TRBJ2-1; 8 bases are shared with TRBD1. V lost 4 bases and J lost 5; bases outside the gene matches: 7. Germline loops: CDR1 LNHDA, CDR2 SQIVND (reference sequence). The CDR3 has 15 amino acids. For the CDR3, the DNA is TGTGCCAGTAGTAAAGGACAGGGATACGACAATGAGCAGTTCTTC. Translation: CASSKGQGYDNEQFF.